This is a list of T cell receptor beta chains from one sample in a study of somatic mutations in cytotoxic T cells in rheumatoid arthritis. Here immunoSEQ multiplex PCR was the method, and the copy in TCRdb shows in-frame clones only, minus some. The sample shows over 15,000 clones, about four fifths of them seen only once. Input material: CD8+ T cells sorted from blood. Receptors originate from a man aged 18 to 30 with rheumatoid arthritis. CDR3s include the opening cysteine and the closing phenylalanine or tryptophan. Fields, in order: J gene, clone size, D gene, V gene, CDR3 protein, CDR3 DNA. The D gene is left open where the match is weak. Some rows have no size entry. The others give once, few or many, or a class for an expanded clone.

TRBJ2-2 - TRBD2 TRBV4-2 CASRVAGANTGELFF TGTGCCAGCCGTGTAGCGGGGGCGAACACCGGGGAGCTGTTTTTT
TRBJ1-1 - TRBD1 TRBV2 CAIDRVRVDTEAFF TGTGCCATCGACAGGGTCCGGGTGGACACTGAAGCTTTCTTT
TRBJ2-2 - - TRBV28 CASKVGTGELFF TGTGCCAGCAAGGTGGGCACCGGGGAGCTGTTTTTT
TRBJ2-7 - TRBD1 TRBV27 CASRPTGTVSYEQYF TGTGCCAGCAGACCTACTGGGACAGTCTCCTACGAGCAGTACTTC
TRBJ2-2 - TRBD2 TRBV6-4 CASSDAGTSNTGELFF TGTGCCAGCAGTGACGCCGGGACTAGCAACACCGGGGAGCTGTTTTTT
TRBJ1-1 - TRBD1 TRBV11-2 CASSLAQLRDSEAFF TGTGCCAGCAGCTTAGCTCAACTGAGGGACAGTGAAGCTTTCTTT
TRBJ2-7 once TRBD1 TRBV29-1 CSTRTGEGDYEQYF TGCAGCACCCGGACAGGGGAAGGAGACTACGAGCAGTACTTC
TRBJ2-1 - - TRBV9 CASSVQGRHEQFF TGTGCCAGCAGCGTTCAGGGACGCCATGAGCAGTTCTTC
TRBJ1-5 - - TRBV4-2 CASSQEGNSNQPQHF TGTGCCAGCAGCCAAGAAGGAAATAGCAATCAGCCCCAGCATTTT
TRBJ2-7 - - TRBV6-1 CASSEAEGEPSYEQYF TGTGCCAGCAGTGAAGCCGAGGGGGAACCCTCCTACGAGCAGTACTTC
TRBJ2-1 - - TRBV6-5 CASSITAGRYNEQFF TGTGCCAGCAGCATTACCGCGGGGAGATACAATGAGCAGTTCTTC
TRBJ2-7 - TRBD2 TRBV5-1 CASSLGLAGDWDEQYF TGCGCCAGCAGCTTGGGACTAGCGGGGGATTGGGACGAGCAGTACTTC
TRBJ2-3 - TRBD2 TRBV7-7 CASSLRGGQDTQYF TGTGCTAGCAGCTTGCGGGGGGGCCAAGATACGCAGTATTTT
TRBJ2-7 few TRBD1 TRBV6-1 CASTPGQGASYEQYF TGTGCCAGCACTCCGGGACAGGGGGCCTCCTACGAGCAGTACTTC
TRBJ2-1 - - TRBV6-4 CASSDSYWGRVDEQFF TGTGCCAGCAGTGACTCATATTGGGGCAGGGTTGATGAGCAGTTCTTC
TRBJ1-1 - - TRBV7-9 CASSLAFGENTEAFF TGTGCCAGCAGCTTAGCGTTTGGGGAGAACACTGAAGCTTTCTTT
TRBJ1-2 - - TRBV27 CASSLGERANGYTF TGTGCCAGCAGTCTCGGCGAGCGGGCTAATGGCTACACCTTC
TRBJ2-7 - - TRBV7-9 CASSPDSPSSYEQYF TGTGCCAGCAGCCCCGACTCGCCGAGCTCCTACGAGCAGTACTTC
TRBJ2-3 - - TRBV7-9 CASSALRETMSTDTQYF TGTGCCAGCAGCGCACTCAGGGAGACTATGAGCACAGATACGCAGTATTTT
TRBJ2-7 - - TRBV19 CASAMGGAFGEQYF TGTGCCAGTGCAATGGGCGGGGCCTTCGGGGAGCAGTACTTC
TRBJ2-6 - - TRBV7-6 CASSPGAGNSGANVLTF TGTGCCAGCAGCCCGGGGGCAGGGAACTCTGGGGCCAACGTCCTGACTTTC
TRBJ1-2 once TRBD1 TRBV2 CAIDRGLHYGYTF TGTGCCATCGACAGGGGCCTCCACTATGGCTACACCTTC
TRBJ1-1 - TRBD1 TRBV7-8 CASSIRDRGSNTEAFF TGTGCCAGCAGCATACGGGACAGGGGATCGAACACTGAAGCTTTCTTT
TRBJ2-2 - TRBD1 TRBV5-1 CASSSWTGPGELFF TGCGCCAGCAGCTCTTGGACAGGGCCCGGGGAGCTGTTTTTT
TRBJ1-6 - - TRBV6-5 CASSYSQEESPLHF TGTGCCAGCAGTTACTCGCAGGAGGAATCACCCCTCCACTTT
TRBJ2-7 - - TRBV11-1 CASSLATGSYEQYF TGTGCCAGCAGCTTAGCGACAGGCTCCTACGAGCAGTACTTC
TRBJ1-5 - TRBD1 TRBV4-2 CASSQETGSNQPQHF TGTGCCAGCAGCCAAGAGACAGGGAGCAATCAGCCCCAGCATTTT
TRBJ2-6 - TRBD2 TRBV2 CASSELLAGRAGANVLTF TGTGCCAGCAGTGAACTCCTAGCGGGGAGGGCTGGGGCCAACGTCCTGACTTTC
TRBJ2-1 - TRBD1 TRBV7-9 CASSSKPGTGIVDEQFF TGTGCCAGCAGCTCAAAGCCTGGGACAGGGATCGTTGATGAGCAGTTCTTC
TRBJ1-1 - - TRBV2 CASSEWGGSTEAFF TGTGCCAGCAGTGAGTGGGGCGGGAGCACTGAAGCTTTCTTT
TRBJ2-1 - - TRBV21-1 CATQQPGGNYNEQFF TGTGCCACCCAGCAGCCGGGAGGAAACTACAATGAGCAGTTCTTC
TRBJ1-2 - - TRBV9 CASSVSSIGYTF TGTGCCAGCAGCGTCAGTAGTATTGGCTACACCTTC
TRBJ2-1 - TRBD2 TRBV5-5 CASSFGTIHFHNEQFF TGTGCCAGCAGCTTCGGGACTATCCACTTCCACAATGAGCAGTTCTTC
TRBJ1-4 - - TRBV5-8 CASSLLQGRPKRGSKLFF TGTGCCAGCAGCTTGTTACAGGGACGGCCCAAAAGGGGATCAAAACTGTTTTTT
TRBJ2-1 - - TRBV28 CASSTGQGPRDNEQFF TGTGCCAGCAGTACAGGGCAGGGACCTCGAGACAATGAGCAGTTCTTC
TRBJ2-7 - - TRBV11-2 CASSLDWGDEQYF TGTGCCAGCAGCTTAGATTGGGGAGACGAGCAGTACTTC
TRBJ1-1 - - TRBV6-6 CASSLDVTVEAFF TGTGCCAGCAGTTTAGACGTAACGGTGGAAGCTTTCTTT
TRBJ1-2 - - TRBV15 CATSLGQTTLYGYTF TGTGCCACCAGTCTCGGACAGACGACCCTCTATGGCTACACCTTC
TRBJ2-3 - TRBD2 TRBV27 CASSPLPDPGGATQYF TGTGCCAGCAGTCCGTTACCGGACCCGGGGGGGGCTACGCAGTATTTT
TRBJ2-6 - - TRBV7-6 CASSLRSGSSGANVLTF TGTGCCAGCAGCTTAAGAAGTGGAAGCTCTGGGGCCAACGTCCTGACTTTC
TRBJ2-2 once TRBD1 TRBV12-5 CASGDRQGSGGELFF TGTGCTAGTGGTGATCGACAGGGTTCAGGCGGGGAGCTGTTTTTT
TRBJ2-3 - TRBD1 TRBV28 CASSLTGPDTQYF TGTGCCAGCAGTTTGACAGGGCCAGATACGCAGTATTTT